One sample yielded the 20 T cell receptor beta chains listed below, sequenced in a study of T cell responses to AZD1222 COVID-19 vaccine. The assay was immunoSEQ multiplex PCR, and TCRdb's table has in-frame clones only and misses some. The data show about 85,000 clones, with 80% to 90% seen just once and roughly 7.5% held by the top ten. Sequences were derived from peripheral blood, sampled on day 0 of AZD1222 vaccination. The receptors here all came from an adult in good health.

The chain combines TRBV7-9 with TRBJ2-7; D gene unclear. V lost 2 bases and J 5 bases, leaving 4 bases between the germline ends. Germline V gene data show CDR1 as SEHNR and CDR2 as FQNEAQ (reference sequence). CDR3 length equals 11 residues. The CDR3 sequence is CASSLLNEQYF. The CDR3 nucleotides are TGTGCCAGCAGCTTATTGAACGAGCAGTACTTC. Full variable domain (remainder filled in from reference TRBV7-9 and TRBJ2-7): DTGVSQNPRHKITKRGQNVTFRCDPISEHNRLYWYRQTLGQGPEFLTYFQNEAQLEKSRLLSDRFSAERPKGSFSTLEIQRTEQGDSAMYLCASSLLNEQYFGPGTRLTVT.

This rearrangement joins TRBV30 to TRBJ1-5; D gene unclear. This CDR3 spans 15 amino acids. Germline V CDR1 and CDR2: GTSNPN, SVGIG (reference sequence). Trimming took 5 bases from V and 0 from J, leaving 14 bases between them. CDR3 bases: TGTGCCTGGTCATCCGGGATTTATAGCAATCAGCCCCAGCATTTT. Amino acids: CAWSSGIYSNQPQHF.

The V gene is TRBV9, the J gene TRBJ2-3; TRBD2 matches at 12 bases. Per the germline V gene, CDR1 is SGDLS and CDR2 is YYNGEE. The V and J ends lost 0 bases and 1 base, in that order; junction bases with no gene match: 6. This CDR3 spans 18 amino acids. The CDR3 is CASSVASGLAGRTDTQYF. CDR3 DNA: TGTGCCAGCAGCGTAGCGAGCGGACTAGCGGGGCGCACAGATACGCAGTATTTT. The full variable domain, its missing parts supplied by reference TRBV9 and TRBJ2-3, is DSGVTQTPKHLITATGQRVTLRCSPRSGDLSVYWYQQSLDQGLQFLIQYYNGEERAKGNILERFSAQQFPDLHSELNLSSLELGDSALYFCASSVASGLAGRTDTQYFGPGTRLTVL.

The chain carries TRBV5-1 and TRBJ2-7, with D possibly being TRBD1 (5 bases). Deletions cut 2 bases from V and 2 bases from J, with 11 bases between. Germline CDR1 SGHRS, CDR2 YFSETQ. There are 14 residues in the CDR3. CDR3 loop: CASSLGDIAYEQYF. DNA of the CDR3: TGCGCCAGCAGCTTAGGGGATATAGCCTACGAGCAGTACTTC. Full variable domain (outside the CDR3, taken from reference TRBV5-1 and TRBJ2-7): KAGVTQTPRYLIKTRGQQVTLSCSPISGHRSVSWYQQTPGQGLQFLFEYFSETQRNKGNFPGRFSGRQFSNSRSEMNVSTLELGDSALYLCASSLGDIAYEQYFGPGTRLTVT.

This chain joins TRBV2 and TRBJ1-1; the match to TRBD1 covers 9 bases. V was clipped by 6 bases and J by 5 bases; unmatched bases: 7. The CDR3 spans 14 residues. Germline CDR1 reads SNHLY; CDR2 reads FYNNEI. This CDR3 is CASRGQGRGTEAFF. In nucleotides, the CDR3 is TGTGCCAGCAGGGGACAGGGAAGAGGGACTGAAGCTTTCTTT.

The V gene is TRBV27, the J gene TRBJ1-6, with 8 positions matching TRBD1. The CDR3 sequence is 14 residues long. Germline V gives CDR1 MNHEY, CDR2 SMNVEV (reference sequence). The junction had 4 bases not matched to a gene; V was cut back by 5 bases and J by 7 bases. The CDR3 DNA sequence: TGTGCCAGCAGTCTGGACAGGGTAAATTCACCCCTCCACTTT. Translating gives CASSLDRVNSPLHF.

The chain combines TRBV9 with TRBJ1-1; possibly TRBD1 for D (6 bases). The CDR3 covers 15 residues. Trimming cost V 4 bases and J 2 bases, with 15 bases left between them. Looked up from germline, CDR1 is SGDLS and CDR2 is YYNGEE. As DNA, the CDR3 is TGTGCCAGCAGCTTCACGGGACACCTAAACACTGAAGCTTTCTTT. Protein product: CASSFTGHLNTEAFF.

This sequence joins TRBV2 and TRBJ2-1; D perhaps matches TRBD1 (5 bases). Trimming left V 0 bases short and J 9 bases short, with 15 bases between. The germline CDR1 and CDR2 sequences are SNHLY and FYNNEI. The CDR3 is made up of 15 amino acids. As DNA, the CDR3 is TGTGCCAGCAGTGAAGCGCGCTTACATGGGGCTGAGCAGTTCTTC. Protein sequence: CASSEARLHGAEQFF.

The chain joins TRBV19 to TRBJ2-3; D is unclear. From germline, CDR1 is LNHDA and CDR2 SQIVND (reference sequence). This CDR3 spans 15 amino acids. V was trimmed by 3 bases and J by 7 bases, leaving 17 bases between them. The CDR3 DNA reads as TGTGCCAGTAGTATTGGTGTGTCGATCCAACATACGCAGTATTTT. Amino acid sequence: CASSIGVSIQHTQYF. Using reference TRBV19 and TRBJ2-3 for the parts outside the CDR3, the full variable domain is DGGITQSPKYLFRKEGQNVTLSCEQNLNHDAMYWYRQDPGQGLRLIYYSQIVNDFQKGDIAEGYSVSREKKESFPLTVTSAQKNPTAFYLCASSIGVSIQHTQYFGPGTRLTVL.

This chain links TRBV11-3 with TRBJ1-2; no clear D. Looked up from germline, CDR1 is SGHNT and CDR2 is YENEEA. The V gene lost 5 bases and the J gene lost 0 bases, with 22 bases spanning the gap. The CDR3 is made up of 18 amino acids. The CDR3 nucleotides are TGTGCCAGCAGCCGCCCGACTCCCCTAGTGCCCCCTAACTATGGCTACACCTTC. It translates to CASSRPTPLVPPNYGYTF.

V and J are TRBV5-1 and TRBJ1-1, with D uncertain. Germline V CDR1 and CDR2: SGHRS, YFSETQ. Trimming shortened V by 0 bases and J by 2 bases, and 5 bases separated the two germline ends. There are 13 residues in the CDR3. The CDR3 DNA follows: TGCGCCAGCAGCTTGGTTGTAAACACTGAAGCTTTCTTT. Protein sequence: CASSLVVNTEAFF. Full variable domain (remainder filled in from reference TRBV5-1 and TRBJ1-1): KAGVTQTPRYLIKTRGQQVTLSCSPISGHRSVSWYQQTPGQGLQFLFEYFSETQRNKGNFPGRFSGRQFSNSRSEMNVSTLELGDSALYLCASSLVVNTEAFFGQGTRLTVV.

The J gene is TRBJ1-1, the V gene TRBV10-1; possible D gene TRBD1, 5 bases. The CDR3 consists of 13 residues. The ends were cut back, 6 bases at V and 2 bases at J, with 10 bases in the middle. Germline CDR1 reads WNHNN; CDR2 reads SYGVQD (reference sequence). CDR3 protein: CASRTDRNTEAFF. CDR3 sequence (DNA): TGCGCCAGCAGAACAGACAGAAACACTGAAGCTTTCTTT.

J is TRBJ1-1 and V is TRBV6-2 or TRBV6-3; the D is unclear. V shed 0 bases and J shed 9 bases, with 14 bases lying between them. The CDR3 consists of 14 residues. CDR1 and CDR2 from the germline V gene are MNHEY and SVGEGT. CDR3 DNA: TGTGCCAGCAGTTACTCGAGGGTCCAATTCCAAGCTTTCTTT. It translates to CASSYSRVQFQAFF.

The rearrangement uses TRBV7-3 and TRBJ2-5; D remains ambiguous. V was cut by 5 bases and J by 1 base, with 14 bases left in between. Germline V gives CDR1 SGHTA, CDR2 FQGTGA. The CDR3 spans 15 residues. The CDR3 sequence: CASSPNGWAQETQYF. CDR3 DNA: TGTGCCAGCAGCCCAAACGGTTGGGCCCAAGAGACCCAGTACTTC. Filled out from reference TRBV7-3 and TRBJ2-5, the complete variable domain reads GAGVSQTPSNKVTEKGKYVELRCDPISGHTALYWYRQSLGQGPEFLIYFQGTGAADDSGLPNDRFFAVRPEGSVSTLKIQRTERGDSAVYLCASSPNGWAQETQYFGPGTRLLVL.

The J gene is TRBJ1-2, the V gene TRBV6-6; unclear D gene. The CDR3 is made up of 11 amino acids. Germline CDR1 and CDR2: MNHNY and SVGAGI (reference sequence). The germline V and J ends were trimmed by 6 bases and 5 bases, with 7 bases remaining between them. The CDR3 loop reads CASRPWYGYTF. CDR3 in DNA: TGTGCCAGCAGACCATGGTATGGCTACACCTTC.

The chain combines TRBV9 with TRBJ2-5, with D perhaps matching TRBD1 or TRBD2 (6 bases each). Trimming pared 3 bases from V and 5 bases from J, leaving 23 bases between. Germline V gives CDR1 SGDLS, CDR2 YYNGEE. The CDR3 is 17 residues long. The CDR3 here is CASSAASGAGSWETQYF. DNA of the CDR3: TGTGCCAGCAGCGCCGCCTCGGGGGCAGGGAGCTGGGAGACCCAGTACTTC. The entire variable domain, with the rest obtained from reference TRBV9 and TRBJ2-5, is as follows: DSGVTQTPKHLITATGQRVTLRCSPRSGDLSVYWYQQSLDQGLQFLIQYYNGEERAKGNILERFSAQQFPDLHSELNLSSLELGDSALYFCASSAASGAGSWETQYFGPGTRLLVL.

The rearrangement links TRBV28 to TRBJ1-6; weak D call: TRBD1 (5 bases). Trimming pared 0 bases from V and 7 bases from J, leaving 13 bases between. This CDR3 is built from 16 residues. Germline CDR1 and CDR2: MDHEN and SYDVKM. CDR3 sequence (DNA): TGTGCCAGCAGTTTATGGGGGACCGGGGGGAATTCACCCCTCCACTTT. It translates to CASSLWGTGGNSPLHF.

The chain joins TRBV19 to TRBJ1-5; D is unresolved. Germline-derived CDR1 and CDR2 are LNHDA and SQIVND (reference sequence). This CDR3 is built from 16 residues. V lost 4 bases and J lost 2, with 15 bases in between. CDR3 sequence: CASSTSDKGGNQPQHF. The CDR3 nucleotides read TGTGCCAGTAGTACATCCGACAAAGGCGGCAATCAGCCCCAGCATTTT.

This sequence joins TRBV19 and TRBJ2-7; D remains unclear. Trimming cost V 2 bases and J 4 bases, with 9 bases left between them. Per germline, CDR1 LNHDA and CDR2 SQIVND (reference sequence). The CDR3 consists of 13 residues. For the CDR3, the DNA is TGTGCCAGTAGTATAACCGGAGTATACGAGCAGTACTTC. Protein product: CASSITGVYEQYF.

The chain is built from TRBV3-1 (or the pseudogene TRBV3-2) and TRBJ1-1, with D tentatively TRBD1 (6 bases). The CDR3 contains 13 residues. Germline CDR1 is LGHDT and CDR2 is YNNKEL (reference sequence). Trimming pared 3 bases from V and 7 bases from J, leaving 12 bases between. The DNA for the CDR3 is TGTGCCAGCAGCCAGATACAGGGCGGTGAAGCTTTCTTT. Protein: CASSQIQGGEAFF.